The clone carrying this TCR beta chain was detected only a few times. Its matching antigen is unknown. The sample is drawn from a study of T-cell memory formation after mild COVID-19. Study context: TCR clusters were largely donor specific. Overall study findings and caveats: Day 15 to 85 contracting clones showed balanced CD4/CD8; day 15 to 37 expanders favored CD4+.

Using constant-segment primers, 5'RACE produced TCR alpha and TCR beta cDNA libraries carrying sample barcodes and UMIs. A single record per CDR3 protein comes from TCRdb applying MiXCR to the 5' RACE reads. Of more than 250,000 distinct CDR3 sequences in the sample, 15% to 20% were seen once. The CDR3 has 12 amino acids. From germline, CDR1 is PRHDT and CDR2 FYEKMQ (reference sequence). The V end lost 5 bases, the J end lost 10 bases, and 12 bases lay between the germline ends. This TCR came from a man between 18 and 35 years old who had mild COVID-19 (a few samples of this study predate the infection). Cell type and time point are not known. Sequencing was carried out using PBMCs or a T cell subset sorted from them (not recorded which). The chain recombines TRBV13 with TRBJ2-1; no clear D gene. In DNA, the CDR3 is TGTGCCAGCAGCACACCTGCCATGGAGCAGTTCTTC. The encoded protein is CASSTPAMEQFF.